This record covers a single TCR beta chain. The source of the sample is a study of blood T cell repertoires in COVID-19. Data came from immunoSEQ multiplex PCR; TCRdb stores just in-frame clones and leaves some out. Altogether about 250,000 clones are present, 86% being singletons, with the ten largest covering approximately 6.2%. Trimming took off 5 bases at V and 0 bases at J, with 13 bases between the two ends. Looked up from germline, CDR1 is MNHEY and CDR2 is SMNVEV (reference sequence). This CDR3 has 15 residues. The source of this sequence is an elderly woman with COVID-19, enrolled during active disease. Sequencing was carried out using peripheral blood. V gene TRBV27 combines with J gene TRBJ1-1; D gene unclear. The CDR3 DNA sequence: TGTGCCAGCAGTGCGGCGGCAAAAGTGAACACTGAAGCTTTCTTT. Encoded protein: CASSAAAKVNTEAFF.